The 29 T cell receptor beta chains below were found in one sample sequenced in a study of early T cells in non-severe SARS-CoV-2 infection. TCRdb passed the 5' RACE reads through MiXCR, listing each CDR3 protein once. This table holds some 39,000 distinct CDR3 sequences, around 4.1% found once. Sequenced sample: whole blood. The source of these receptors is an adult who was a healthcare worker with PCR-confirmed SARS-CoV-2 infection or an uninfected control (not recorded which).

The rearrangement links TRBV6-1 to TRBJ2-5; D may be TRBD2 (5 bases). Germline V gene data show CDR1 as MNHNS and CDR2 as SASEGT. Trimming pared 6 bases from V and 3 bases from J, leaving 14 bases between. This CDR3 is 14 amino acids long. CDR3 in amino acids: CASRGSLVEETQYF. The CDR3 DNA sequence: TGTGCCAGCAGGGGGAGCCTTGTTGAAGAGACCCAGTACTTC.

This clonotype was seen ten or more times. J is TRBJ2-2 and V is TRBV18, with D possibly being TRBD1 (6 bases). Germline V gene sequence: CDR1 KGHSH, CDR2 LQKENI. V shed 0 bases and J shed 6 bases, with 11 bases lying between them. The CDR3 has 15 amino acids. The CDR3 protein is CASSPPDRISGELFF. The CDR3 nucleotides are TGTGCCAGCTCACCACCCGACAGGATCTCCGGGGAGCTGTTTTTT.

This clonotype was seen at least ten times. This CDR3 is CASTGSNQPQHF. CDR3 DNA: TGTGCCAGCACAGGTAGCAATCAGCCCCAGCATTTT. V is TRBV6-6 and J is TRBJ1-5; D unresolved. V was cut by 7 bases and J by 0 bases, with 4 bases left in between. Germline CDR1 reads MNHNY; CDR2 reads SVGAGI (reference sequence). The CDR3 is 12 amino acids.

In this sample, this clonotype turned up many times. Written as DNA, the CDR3 is TGTGCCAGCGCGCGGACTAGCGGAGTACGTGAAAGGGACGAGCAGTACTTC. This gives the protein CASARTSGVRERDEQYF. The V call is TRBV21-1, the J call TRBJ2-7; the table's TRBD2 call for D was not verified on the DNA. TRBV21-1 is deemed a pseudogene. This CDR3 is 17 amino acids long.

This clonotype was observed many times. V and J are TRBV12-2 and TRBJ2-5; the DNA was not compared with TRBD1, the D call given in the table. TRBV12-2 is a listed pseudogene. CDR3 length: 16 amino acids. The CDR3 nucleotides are TGTGCAAGTCGCTTAGCGAGGGGGCGCGGGCAAGAGACCCAGTACTTC. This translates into CASRLARGRGQETQYF.

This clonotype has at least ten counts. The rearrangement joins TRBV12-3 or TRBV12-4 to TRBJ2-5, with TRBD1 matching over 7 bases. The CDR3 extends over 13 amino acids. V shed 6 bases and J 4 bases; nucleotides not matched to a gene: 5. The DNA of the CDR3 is TGTGCCAGCAGCACGGGACAGTCAGAGACCCAGTACTTC. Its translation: CASSTGQSETQYF.

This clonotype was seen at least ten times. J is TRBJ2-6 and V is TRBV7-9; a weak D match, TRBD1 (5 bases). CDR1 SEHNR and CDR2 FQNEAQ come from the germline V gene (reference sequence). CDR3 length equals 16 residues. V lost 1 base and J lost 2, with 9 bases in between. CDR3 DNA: TGTGCCAGCAGCTTAGTGGCCAGGGCTGGGGCCAACGTCCTGACTTTC. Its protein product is CASSLVARAGANVLTF.

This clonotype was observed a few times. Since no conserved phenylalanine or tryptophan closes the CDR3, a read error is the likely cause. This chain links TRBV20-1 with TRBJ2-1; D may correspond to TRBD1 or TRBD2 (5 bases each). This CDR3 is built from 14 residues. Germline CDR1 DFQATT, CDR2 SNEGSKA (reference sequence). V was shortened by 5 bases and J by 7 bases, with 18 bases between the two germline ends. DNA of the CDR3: TGCAGTGCTCTTCCCTCGGGACCCGGGAATGAGCAGTTCCTC. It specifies CSALPSGPGNEQFL.

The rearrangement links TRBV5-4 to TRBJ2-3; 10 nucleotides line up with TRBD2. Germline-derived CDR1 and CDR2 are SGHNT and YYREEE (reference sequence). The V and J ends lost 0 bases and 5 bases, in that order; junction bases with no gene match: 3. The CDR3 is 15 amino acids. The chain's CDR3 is CASSLGLAGQDTQYF. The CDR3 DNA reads TGTGCCAGCAGCTTGGGACTAGCGGGCCAAGATACGCAGTATTTT.

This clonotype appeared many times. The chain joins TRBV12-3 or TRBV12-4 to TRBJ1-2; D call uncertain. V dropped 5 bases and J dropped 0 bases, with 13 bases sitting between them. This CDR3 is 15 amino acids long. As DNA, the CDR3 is TGTGCCAGCAGTGGGCGAACTCCAGCTAACTATGGCTACACCTTC. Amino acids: CASSGRTPANYGYTF.

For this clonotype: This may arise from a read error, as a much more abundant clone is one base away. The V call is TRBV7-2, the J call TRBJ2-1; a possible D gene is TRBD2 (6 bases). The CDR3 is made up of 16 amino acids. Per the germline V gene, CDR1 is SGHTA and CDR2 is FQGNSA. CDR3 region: CANSLTSLHSSREQFF. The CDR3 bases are TGTGCCAACAGCTTGACTAGTTTACACTCTTCCAGAGAGCAGTTCTTC.

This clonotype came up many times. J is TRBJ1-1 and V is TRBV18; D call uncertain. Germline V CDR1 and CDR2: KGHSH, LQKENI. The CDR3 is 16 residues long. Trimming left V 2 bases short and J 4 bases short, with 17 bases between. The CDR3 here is CASSPFRESWGTEAFF. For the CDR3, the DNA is TGTGCCAGCTCACCATTCCGCGAGAGCTGGGGCACTGAAGCTTTCTTT.

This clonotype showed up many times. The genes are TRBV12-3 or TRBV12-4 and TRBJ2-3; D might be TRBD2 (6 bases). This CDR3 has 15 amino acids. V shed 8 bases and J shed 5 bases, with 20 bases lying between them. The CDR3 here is CASATTERGRDTQYF. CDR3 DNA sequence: TGTGCCAGCGCCACAACGGAACGGGGGAGAGATACGCAGTATTTT.

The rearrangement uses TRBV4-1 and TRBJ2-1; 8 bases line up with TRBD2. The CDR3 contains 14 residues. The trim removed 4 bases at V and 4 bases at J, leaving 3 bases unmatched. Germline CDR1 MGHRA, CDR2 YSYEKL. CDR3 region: CASSPGLGYNEQFF. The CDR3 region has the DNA TGCGCCAGCAGCCCGGGACTAGGATACAATGAGCAGTTCTTC.

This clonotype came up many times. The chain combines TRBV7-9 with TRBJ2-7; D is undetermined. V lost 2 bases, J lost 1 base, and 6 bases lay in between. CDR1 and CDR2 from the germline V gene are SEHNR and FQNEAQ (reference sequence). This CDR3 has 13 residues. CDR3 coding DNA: TGTGCCAGCAGCTTACCCGGATCCTACGAGCAGTACTTC. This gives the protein CASSLPGSYEQYF.

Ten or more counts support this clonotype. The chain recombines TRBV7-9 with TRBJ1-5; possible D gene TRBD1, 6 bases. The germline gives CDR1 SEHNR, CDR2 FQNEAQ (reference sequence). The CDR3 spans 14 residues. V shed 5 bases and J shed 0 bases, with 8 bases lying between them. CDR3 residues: CASSRDNSNQPQHF. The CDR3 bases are TGTGCCAGCAGCCGGGACAATAGCAATCAGCCCCAGCATTTT.

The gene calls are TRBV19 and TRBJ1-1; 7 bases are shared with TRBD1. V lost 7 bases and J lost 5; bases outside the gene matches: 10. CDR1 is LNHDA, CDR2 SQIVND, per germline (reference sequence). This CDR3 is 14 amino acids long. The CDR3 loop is CASTLQGSRTEAFF. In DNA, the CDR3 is TGTGCCAGTACCCTACAGGGGAGTAGGACTGAAGCTTTCTTT.

The CDR3 protein is CASGLAGGPNEQFF. The CDR3 DNA follows: TGTGCCAGCGGACTAGCGGGGGGGCCAAATGAGCAGTTCTTC. J is TRBJ2-1 and V is TRBV19; 15 nucleotides align to TRBD2. The junction had 4 bases not matched to a gene; V was cut back by 9 bases and J by 7 bases. The germline CDR1 and CDR2 sequences are LNHDA and SQIVND (reference sequence). This CDR3 has 14 amino acids.

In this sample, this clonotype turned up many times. The CDR3, as DNA: TGTGCCAGCAGCTCTAAGGGGGGCCCAGATACGCAGTATTTT. Protein product: CASSSKGGPDTQYF. This chain joins TRBV7-6 and TRBJ2-3; D is tentatively TRBD1 or TRBD2 (6 bases each). Per germline, CDR1 SGHVS and CDR2 FNYEAQ. The CDR3 length is 14 residues. The V and J ends lost 4 bases and 4 bases respectively, with 12 bases between them.

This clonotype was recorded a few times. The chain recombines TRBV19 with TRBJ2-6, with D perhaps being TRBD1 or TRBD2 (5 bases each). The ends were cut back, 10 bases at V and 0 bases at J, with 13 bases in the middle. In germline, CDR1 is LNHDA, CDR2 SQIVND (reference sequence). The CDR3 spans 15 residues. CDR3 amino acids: CATVGPHSGANVLTF. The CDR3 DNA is TGTGCCACCGTGGGACCCCACTCTGGGGCCAACGTCCTGACTTTC.

CDR3 nucleotide sequence: TGTGCCAGCGCCGTTCGGGGAGGGAATGAGCAGTTCTTC. This translates into CASAVRGGNEQFF. The V gene is TRBV11-2, the J gene TRBJ2-1; 7 nucleotides align to TRBD2. After removal of 8 bases from V and 7 bases from J, the junction contained 8 bases not matched to a gene. The germline V gene encodes CDR1 SGHAT and CDR2 FQNNGV. The CDR3 is 13 residues long. The full variable domain, completed using reference TRBV11-2 and TRBJ2-1, is EAGVAQSPRYKIIEKRQSVAFWCNPISGHATLYWYQQILGQGPKLLIQFQNNGVVDDSQLPKDRFSAERLKGVDSTLKIQPAKLEDSAVYLCASAVRGGNEQFFGPGTRLTVL.

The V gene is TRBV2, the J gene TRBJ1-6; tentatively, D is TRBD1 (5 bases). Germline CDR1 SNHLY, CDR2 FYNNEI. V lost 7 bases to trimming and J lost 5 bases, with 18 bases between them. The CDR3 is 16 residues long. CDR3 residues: CASIERDRINNSPLHF. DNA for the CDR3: TGTGCCAGCATAGAACGGGACCGAATTAATAATTCACCCCTCCACTTT.

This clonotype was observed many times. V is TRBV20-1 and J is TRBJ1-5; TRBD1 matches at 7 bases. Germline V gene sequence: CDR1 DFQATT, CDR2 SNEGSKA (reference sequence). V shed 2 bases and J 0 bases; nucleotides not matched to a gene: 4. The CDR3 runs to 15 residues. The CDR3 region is CSARRTGLSNQPQHF. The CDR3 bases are TGCAGTGCTAGAAGGACAGGCCTTAGCAATCAGCCCCAGCATTTT.

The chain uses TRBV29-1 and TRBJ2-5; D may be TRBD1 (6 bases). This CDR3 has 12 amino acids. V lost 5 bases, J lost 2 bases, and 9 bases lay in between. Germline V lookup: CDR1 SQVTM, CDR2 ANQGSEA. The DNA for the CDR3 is TGCAGCGTTAACGGACAGCAAGAGACCCAGTACTTC. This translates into CSVNGQQETQYF. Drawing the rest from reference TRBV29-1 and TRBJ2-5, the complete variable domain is SAVISQKPSRDICQRGTSLTIQCQVDSQVTMMFWYRQQPGQSLTLIATANQGSEATYESGFVIDKFPISRPNLTFSTLTVSNMSPEDSSIYLCSVNGQQETQYFGPGTRLLVL.

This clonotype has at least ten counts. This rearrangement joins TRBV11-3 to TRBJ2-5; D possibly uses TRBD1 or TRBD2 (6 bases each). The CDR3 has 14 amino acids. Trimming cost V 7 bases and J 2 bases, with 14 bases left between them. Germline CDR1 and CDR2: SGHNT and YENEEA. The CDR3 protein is CASKGRGLQETQYF. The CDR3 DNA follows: TGTGCCAGCAAAGGACGGGGGCTTCAAGAGACCCAGTACTTC. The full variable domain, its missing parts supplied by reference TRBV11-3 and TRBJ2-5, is EAGVVQSPRYKIIEKKQPVAFWCNPISGHNTLYWYLQNLGQGPELLIRYENEEAVDDSQLPKDRFSAERLKGVDSTLKIQPAELGDSAVYLCASKGRGLQETQYFGPGTRLLVL.

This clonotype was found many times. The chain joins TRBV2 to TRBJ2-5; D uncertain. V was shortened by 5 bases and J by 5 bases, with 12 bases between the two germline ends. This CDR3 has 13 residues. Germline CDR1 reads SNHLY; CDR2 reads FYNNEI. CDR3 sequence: CASSTRLGETQYF. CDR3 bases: TGTGCCAGCAGTACCCGGCTCGGGGAGACCCAGTACTTC.

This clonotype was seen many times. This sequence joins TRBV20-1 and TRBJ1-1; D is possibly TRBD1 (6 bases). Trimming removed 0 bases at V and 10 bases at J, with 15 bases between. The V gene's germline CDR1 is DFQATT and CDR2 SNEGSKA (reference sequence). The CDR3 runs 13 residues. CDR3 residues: CSAREPGQRGAFF. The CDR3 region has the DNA TGCAGTGCTAGAGAACCGGGACAAAGAGGAGCTTTCTTT.

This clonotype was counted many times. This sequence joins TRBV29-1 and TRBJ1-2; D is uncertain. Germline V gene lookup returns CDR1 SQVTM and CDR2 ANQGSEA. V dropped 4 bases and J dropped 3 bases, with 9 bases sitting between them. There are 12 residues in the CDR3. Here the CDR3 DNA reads TGCAGCGTTGTAAGGGAGGACTATGGCTACACCTTC. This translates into CSVVREDYGYTF. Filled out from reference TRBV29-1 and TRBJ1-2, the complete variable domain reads SAVISQKPSRDICQRGTSLTIQCQVDSQVTMMFWYRQQPGQSLTLIATANQGSEATYESGFVIDKFPISRPNLTFSTLTVSNMSPEDSSIYLCSVVREDYGYTFGSGTRLTVV.

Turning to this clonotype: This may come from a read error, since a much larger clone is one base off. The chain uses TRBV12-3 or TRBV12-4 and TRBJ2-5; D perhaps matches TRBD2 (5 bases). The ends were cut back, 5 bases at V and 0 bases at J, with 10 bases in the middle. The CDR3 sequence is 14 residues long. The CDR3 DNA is TGTGCCAGCAGTCCCCGGGGTCACCAAGAGACCCAGTACTTC. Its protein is CASSPRGHQETQYF.